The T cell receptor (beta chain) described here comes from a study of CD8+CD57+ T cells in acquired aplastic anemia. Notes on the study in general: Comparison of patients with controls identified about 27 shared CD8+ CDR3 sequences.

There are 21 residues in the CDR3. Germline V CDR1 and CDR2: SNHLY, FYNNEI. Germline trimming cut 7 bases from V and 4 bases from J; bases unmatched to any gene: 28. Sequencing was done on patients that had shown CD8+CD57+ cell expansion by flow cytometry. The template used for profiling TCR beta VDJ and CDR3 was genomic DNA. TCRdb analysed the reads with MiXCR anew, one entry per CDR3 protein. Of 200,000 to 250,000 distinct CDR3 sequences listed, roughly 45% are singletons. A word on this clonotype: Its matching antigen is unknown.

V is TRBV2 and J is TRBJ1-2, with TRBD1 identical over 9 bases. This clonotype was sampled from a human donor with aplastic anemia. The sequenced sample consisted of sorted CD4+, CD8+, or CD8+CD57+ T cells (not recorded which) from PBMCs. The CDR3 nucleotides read TGTGCCAGCACCCCCTTAACGGACACAGACACCGGGGACAGGGATACCTATGGCTACACCTTC. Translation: CASTPLTDTDTGDRDTYGYTF.